Sequencing of this T cell receptor beta chain was carried out in a study of cytomegalovirus exposure and HLA in healthy donors. The overall study: One earlier analysis, a look at approximately 180 million T cells, found about 100 million unique TCR beta sequences. Study conclusions and caveats: In a later analysis, HLA-associated beta chains showed higher expansion and lower generation probabilities than comparable chains. In a later analysis, HLA-C alleles had the fewest associated TCRs, DRB1 alleles the most. Certain sequence variants were highly shared and formed a cluster, and this cluster was likely a sequencing artifact.

This CDR3 has 14 residues. The V gene end was trimmed by 0 bases and the J gene end by 6 bases; junction bases not matched to a gene: 1. The germline V gene has CDR1 SGHDT and CDR2 YYEEEE. Details on this clone: The antigen remains unidentified.

A multiplex PCR was run with 60 Vbeta primers and 13 Jbeta primers. The data were produced by immunoSEQ multiplex PCR, yet TCRdb's version contains in-frame clones alone and is incomplete. The repertoire holds 30,000 to 40,000 clones, with almost 70% as singletons. The sequence came from a man aged 25 to 40 in good health and CMV-seronegative. The gene calls are TRBV5-6 and TRBJ2-1, with 9 bases identical to TRBD2. Sequencing input: PBMCs. The CDR3 protein is CASSLGGRVNEQFF. DNA for the CDR3: TGTGCCAGCAGCTTGGGCGGGAGGGTCAATGAGCAGTTCTTC. Complete variable domain (other parts from reference TRBV5-6 and TRBJ2-1): DAGVTQSPTHLIKTRGQQVTLRCSPKSGHDTVSWYQQALGQGPQFIFQYYEEEERQRGNFPDRFSGHQFPNYSSELNVNALLLGDSALYLCASSLGGRVNEQFFGPGTRLTVL.